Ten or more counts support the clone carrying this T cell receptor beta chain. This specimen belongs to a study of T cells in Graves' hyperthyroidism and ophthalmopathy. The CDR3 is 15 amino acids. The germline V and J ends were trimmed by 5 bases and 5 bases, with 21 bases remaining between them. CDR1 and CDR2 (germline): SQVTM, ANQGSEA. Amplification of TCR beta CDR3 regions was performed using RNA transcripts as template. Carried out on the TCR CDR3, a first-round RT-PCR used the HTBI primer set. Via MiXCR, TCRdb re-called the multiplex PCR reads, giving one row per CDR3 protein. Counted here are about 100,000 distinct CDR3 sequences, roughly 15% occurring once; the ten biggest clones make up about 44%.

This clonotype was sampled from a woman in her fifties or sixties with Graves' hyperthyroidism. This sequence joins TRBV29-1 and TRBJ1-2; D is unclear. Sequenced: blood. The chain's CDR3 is CSVRGRPMPLYGYTF. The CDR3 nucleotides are TGCAGCGTTCGCGGGAGACCGATGCCGCTATATGGCTACACCTTC.